This TCR beta chain came from a study of memory CD4+ T cells and cytomegalovirus serostatus. The wider study: This sample comes from healthy Belgian adults, fewer than 10 CMV seropositive, approximately 25 seronegative. Study-wide findings and caveats: CD4+ memory repertoires contained about 40% of the roughly 160 reported CMV TCRbeta sequences.

Germline CDR1 KGHSH, CDR2 LQKENI. V shed 0 bases and J shed 5 bases, with 10 bases lying between them. The CDR3 is 14 residues long. Only a few counts were recorded for this clone. Its cognate antigen is unknown. Single viable CD3+CD4+CD8-CD45RO+ cells were sorted as the memory CD4+ T cells. How the authors handled the data: After removing out-of-frame reads, over 2 million distinct TCRbeta sequences remained. Profiling relied on immunoSEQ multiplex PCR, and the TCRdb table lists in-frame clones only, not all of them. V and J calls and clone size come straight from that table; D and trimming were deduced from the DNA. The data show approximately 50,000 clones, over 65% seen once.

The source of this sequence is an adult in good health and CMV-seropositive. The chain has TRBV18 and TRBJ2-5; TRBD2 might be the D (6 bases). Sequenced sample: memory CD4+ T cells from blood. The CDR3 nucleotides are TGTGCCAGCTCACCACCGGGCGGGGTCGAGACCCAGTACTTC. Protein: CASSPPGGVETQYF.